The 15 T cell receptor beta chains presented below share a single source sample, sequenced in a study of cytotoxic CD8 clonotypes in ibrutinib-treated CLL. Assay used: immunoSEQ multiplex PCR; TCRdb lists only in-frame clones, some missing. The table includes 40,000 or so clones, approximately 70% detected once. Sequencing was performed on PBMCs, taken after 24 months of ibrutinib treatment. The receptors were sampled from a human donor with chronic lymphocytic leukemia.

This clone showed up just a few times. The gene calls are TRBV10-1 and TRBJ2-7; TRBD2 agrees at 9 bases. The CDR3 length is 14 residues. Trimming cost V 7 bases and J 1 base; bases outside gene matches: 5. Germline V gene data show CDR1 as WNHNN and CDR2 as SYGVQD (reference sequence). For the CDR3, the DNA is TGCGCCAGCATGGGTAGCGGGAGTTCCTACGAGCAGTACTTC. This gives the protein CASMGSGSSYEQYF.

This clone has more than one count but fewer than ten. The chain has TRBV7-9 and TRBJ2-5; tentatively, D is TRBD2 (6 bases). Trimming pared 5 bases from V and 2 bases from J, leaving 12 bases between. Germline lookup yields CDR1 SEHNR and CDR2 FQNEAQ (reference sequence). The CDR3 is made up of 14 amino acids. The CDR3 here is CASSLIAVQETQYF. CDR3 coding DNA: TGTGCCAGCAGCCTCATAGCGGTTCAAGAGACCCAGTACTTC.

This clone was seen a few times. The chain carries TRBV7-3 and TRBJ2-1; 10 bases are a match to TRBD1. The trim removed 4 bases at V and 8 bases at J, leaving 2 bases unmatched. The CDR3 covers 13 residues. Germline V gene lookup returns CDR1 SGHTA and CDR2 FQGTGA. The CDR3 loop reads CASSSDRGDEQFF. In nucleotides, the CDR3 is TGTGCCAGCAGCTCGGACAGGGGGGATGAGCAGTTCTTC.

This rearrangement joins TRBV2 to TRBJ2-3, with 7 bases identical to TRBD2. Germline CDR1 is SNHLY and CDR2 is FYNNEI. Trimming cost V 6 bases and J 2 bases; bases outside gene matches: 5. The CDR3 sequence is 14 residues long. In DNA form, the CDR3 reads TGTGCCAGCAGAGAGCGGGGTCACACAGATACGCAGTATTTT. As protein: CASRERGHTDTQYF. Variable domain in full (rest from reference TRBV2 and TRBJ2-3): EPEVTQTPSHQVTQMGQEVILRCVPISNHLYFYWYRQILGQKVEFLVSFYNNEISEKSEIFDDQFSVERPDGSNFTLKIRSTKLEDSAMYFCASRERGHTDTQYFGPGTRLTVL.

This chain connects TRBV25-1 to TRBJ1-4, with D perhaps matching TRBD1 (5 bases). The CDR3 is 14 residues long. V was pared by 5 bases and J by 7 bases, with 14 bases between. Germline CDR1 and CDR2: MGHDK and SYGVNS. CDR3 sequence (DNA): TGTGCCAGCAGTCATGGGGGGAAGGGTGAAAAACTGTTTTTT. It codes for CASSHGGKGEKLFF.

This clone was counted only a few times. The chain has TRBV11-2 and TRBJ2-7; 8 nucleotides align to TRBD2. CDR3 length equals 15 residues. Trimming took 2 bases from V and 7 from J; bases not matched to a gene: 10. The V gene's germline CDR1 is SGHAT and CDR2 FQNNGV. The CDR3 bases are TGTGCCAGCAGCTTAAGCTCCGGGGGGGTGCGAGAGCAGTACTTC. Amino acids: CASSLSSGGVREQYF.

This rearrangement joins TRBV11-2 to TRBJ2-1, with a possible D match to TRBD2 (6 bases). Trimming stripped 1 base from V and 7 bases from J, with 8 bases between. The CDR3 is 13 residues long. Germline V gene data show CDR1 as SGHAT and CDR2 as FQNNGV. CDR3 amino acids: CASSLGEANEQFF. The CDR3 DNA reads as TGTGCCAGCAGCTTAGGGGAGGCAAATGAGCAGTTCTTC.

The chain carries TRBV10-2 and TRBJ1-2; maybe TRBD1 (5 bases). CDR1 WSHSY and CDR2 SAAADI come from the germline V gene. Deletions cut 0 bases from V and 8 bases from J, with 10 bases between. The CDR3 runs to 13 residues. The CDR3 here is CASSESSGKGYTF. DNA for the CDR3: TGCGCCAGCAGTGAGTCTTCAGGGAAAGGCTACACCTTC.

V and J are TRBV28 and TRBJ2-6, with TRBD1 identical over 10 bases. The CDR3 length is 16 residues. Trimming at V came to 7 bases and at J to 3 bases, leaving 6 bases not matched to a gene. CDR1 and CDR2 from the germline V gene are MDHEN and SYDVKM. The CDR3, as DNA: TGTGCCAGCACACCAGGGACAGGGGTTGGGGCCAACGTCCTGACTTTC. Amino acids: CASTPGTGVGANVLTF. The variable domain in full, completed from reference TRBV28 and TRBJ2-6, reads DVKVTQSSRYLVKRTGEKVFLECVQDMDHENMFWYRQDPGLGLRLIYFSYDVKMKEKGDIPEGYSVSREKKERFSLILESASTNQTSMYLCASTPGTGVGANVLTFGAGSRLTVL.

This clone appeared a single time. V gene TRBV2 combines with J gene TRBJ1-1; no clear D gene. The CDR3 loop spans 11 amino acids. V was shortened by 7 bases and J by 7 bases, with 10 bases between the two germline ends. Per the germline V gene, CDR1 is SNHLY and CDR2 is FYNNEI. The CDR3 is CASKGRIEAFF. The CDR3 coding sequence is TGTGCCAGCAAGGGAAGGATTGAAGCTTTCTTT.

This chain connects TRBV19 to TRBJ2-4; tentatively, D is TRBD1 (6 bases). Germline V lookup: CDR1 LNHDA, CDR2 SQIVND (reference sequence). The V end was cut by 7 bases, the J end by 8 bases, with 15 bases between. The CDR3 totals 13 residues. The CDR3 protein is CASNRVKGDIQYF. CDR3 coding DNA: TGTGCCAGTAACAGGGTGAAGGGAGACATTCAGTACTTC.

The sample holds a few counts of this clone. The V call is TRBV11-2, the J call TRBJ2-3, with D tentatively TRBD2 (6 bases). This CDR3 comprises 16 residues. From germline, CDR1 is SGHAT and CDR2 FQNNGV. Trimming cost V 3 bases and J 0 bases, with 13 bases left between them. The CDR3 region has the DNA TGTGCCAGCAGCTTTTCGTGGGGGACTAGCACAGATACGCAGTATTTT. Translated, it gives CASSFSWGTSTDTQYF.

The J gene is TRBJ2-3, the V gene TRBV7-3; maybe TRBD2 (6 bases). V was clipped by 1 base and J by 0 bases, with 8 bases between them. Germline V gives CDR1 SGHTA, CDR2 FQGTGA. The CDR3 length is 15 residues. The CDR3, as DNA: TGTGCCAGCAGCTTAATGGGGACTAGCACAGATACGCAGTATTTT. Protein: CASSLMGTSTDTQYF. Using reference TRBV7-3 and TRBJ2-3 for the parts outside the CDR3, the full variable domain is GAGVSQTPSNKVTEKGKYVELRCDPISGHTALYWYRQSLGQGPEFLIYFQGTGAADDSGLPNDRFFAVRPEGSVSTLKIQRTERGDSAVYLCASSLMGTSTDTQYFGPGTRLTVL.

The CDR3 sequence: CASSHPGQQAYEQYF. The CDR3 DNA is TGTGCCAGCTCACATCCGGGACAGCAAGCCTACGAGCAGTACTTC. V gene TRBV18 combines with J gene TRBJ2-7; 7 nucleotides line up with TRBD1. This CDR3 contains 15 residues. Germline lookup yields CDR1 KGHSH and CDR2 LQKENI. V shed 4 bases, J shed 2 bases, and the junction held 8 bases outside the gene matches.

The rearrangement links TRBV5-1 to TRBJ1-4, with TRBD1 identical over 8 bases. The CDR3 runs 14 residues. CDR1 SGHRS and CDR2 YFSETQ come from the germline V gene. Losses at the gene ends were 0 bases for V and 7 bases for J; bases not matched to a gene: 2. CDR3 sequence reads: CASSLGQGLEKLFF. The CDR3 DNA reads as TGCGCCAGCAGCTTGGGACAGGGGCTTGAAAAACTGTTTTTT.